This TCR beta chain was recorded in a study of CD8 T cells in Susac syndrome. Study background: When blood was collected, patients with Susac syndrome were therapy-naive, were taking corticosteroids, or were receiving intravenous immunoglobulin alone.

Notes on this clonotype: Its antigen is unknown.

The TEMRA cells underwent FACS enrichment, while the CD8+ and CD4+ T cells underwent negative isolation. Reverse transcription of roughly 0.5 to 1 ug RNA was carried out with random hexamers. Each CDR3 protein gets one entry after TCRdb re-called the immunoSEQ multiplex PCR reads with MiXCR. The sample yields about 190,000 distinct CDR3 sequences, 85% to 95% seen once. Study results and caveats: TEMRA cells and active patients showed peak Susac CD8+ clonal expansion.

This receptor was identified in a human donor with Susac syndrome. Sequencing input: CD8+ T cells from PBMCs.

CDR3 nucleotides: TGTGCCAGCAGCGTAGTAAAGTCGGGGGGCAGGGATACGCAGTATTTT. Its protein is CASSVVKSGGRDTQYF. V is TRBV9 and J is TRBJ2-3; a possible D gene is TRBD2 (7 bases). Trimming removed 0 bases from V and 6 bases from J, with 17 bases in between. The CDR3 length is 16 residues. Germline assignment: CDR1 SGDLS and CDR2 YYNGEE.